This T cell receptor beta chain derives from a study of fetal regulatory T cell absence and autoimmunity. Study-wide results and caveats: Pancreas TCRs were oligoclonally enriched versus cord blood, some clones over 80-fold.

Sequencing was at survey level. Repertoires were generated with immunoSEQ multiplex PCR, while TCRdb's copy carries only in-frame clones and drops some. The sample shows some 87,000 clones, 72% of them seen only once. About this clone: Its specificity is unknown.

J lost 0 bases, V lost 0 bases, and 5 bases had no gene match. Germline V lookup: CDR1 SGDLS, CDR2 YYNGEE. The CDR3 covers 16 residues. The receptor's source is a male donor with IPEX syndrome. The sequenced sample was pancreas tissue. The V gene is TRBV9, the J gene TRBJ2-5, with 7 positions matching TRBD2. The CDR3 sequence is CASSVGSAGYQETQYF. Written as DNA, the CDR3 is TGTGCCAGCAGCGTAGGGTCAGCGGGGTACCAAGAGACCCAGTACTTC.